Presented here are 27 T cell receptor beta chains from one specimen sequenced in a study of a mutant IDH1 vaccine in newly diagnosed glioma. Only in-frame clones appear in the TCRdb table, and some are missing; sequencing was by immunoSEQ multiplex PCR. The sample has some 35,000 clones, roughly 76% seen once. What these receptors recognize is not known. The time point here: week 5, during vaccination. The content of each vaccine dose was 300 ug of mutant IDH1 20-mer peptide, and topical imiquimod accompanied it. The specimen comprised PBMCs, sampled from a glioma patient whose treatment included an IDH1 peptide vaccine. All receptors derive from a man between 45 and 60 years old with glioma.

This clone was picked up one time. This chain connects TRBV5-1 to TRBJ2-2; weak D call: TRBD1 (6 bases). CDR1 and CDR2 (germline): SGHRS, YFSETQ. This CDR3 has 15 residues. Deletions cut 3 bases from V and 2 bases from J, with 11 bases between. The CDR3 coding sequence is TGCGCCAGCAGCTCGGGGACACCCAACACCGGGGAGCTGTTTTTT. Encoded protein: CASSSGTPNTGELFF.

The chain joins TRBV7-9 to TRBJ1-4; TRBD1 aligns across 7 bases. This CDR3 has 14 residues. Germline assignment: CDR1 SEHNR and CDR2 FQNEAQ (reference sequence). J gave up 4 bases and V 6 bases, and 5 bases lay outside the gene matches. In nucleotides, the CDR3 is TGTGCCAGCAGGCCGACAGGGAGTAATGAAAAACTGTTTTTT. Its translation: CASRPTGSNEKLFF.

DNA of the CDR3: TGTGCCAGCAGTTCCTCAGGGCGGGGTGGCTACACCTTC. It translates to CASSSSGRGGYTF. The chain is built from TRBV28 and TRBJ1-2; tentatively, D is TRBD1 (5 bases). The length of the CDR3 is 13 residues. Germline V gene sequence: CDR1 MDHEN, CDR2 SYDVKM. V was pared by 4 bases and J by 7 bases, with 13 bases between.

V gene TRBV7-2 combines with J gene TRBJ1-1; no clear D gene. V lost 2 bases and J 11 bases, leaving 12 bases between the germline ends. The germline CDR1 and CDR2 sequences are SGHTA and FQGNSA. The CDR3 is made up of 12 amino acids. The CDR3 sequence is CASSLSGSMAFF. The CDR3 DNA reads TGTGCCAGCAGCTTATCGGGCTCCATGGCTTTCTTT. Supplemented by reference TRBV7-2 and TRBJ1-1, the full variable domain reads GAGVSQSPSNKVTEKGKDVELRCDPISGHTALYWYRQSLGQGLEFLIYFQGNSAPDKSGLPSDRFSAERTGGSVSTLTIQRTQQEDSAVYLCASSLSGSMAFFGQGTRLTVV.

The chain couples TRBV7-7 to TRBJ1-6; D remains ambiguous. The V gene lost 2 bases and the J gene lost 7 bases, with 6 bases spanning the gap. The CDR3 runs 13 residues. The germline V gene encodes CDR1 SSHAT and CDR2 FNYEAQ (reference sequence). CDR3 nucleotides: TGTGCCAGCAGCTTAAAGGGCAATTCACCCCTCCACTTT. It translates to CASSLKGNSPLHF.

This clone was seen just once. This chain joins TRBV4-1 and TRBJ2-7; possible D gene TRBD1, 5 bases. Per the germline V gene, CDR1 is MGHRA and CDR2 is YSYEKL. This CDR3 spans 15 amino acids. Trimming took off 0 bases at V and 5 bases at J, with 14 bases between the two ends. The CDR3 spells CASSQDLGRADEQYF. CDR3 nucleotides: TGCGCCAGCAGCCAAGATCTTGGCAGGGCAGACGAGCAGTACTTC.

This clone occurred once. This chain uses TRBV6-6 with TRBJ1-1; D remains unclear. From germline, CDR1 is MNHNY and CDR2 SVGAGI (reference sequence). Trimming pared 0 bases from V and 10 bases from J, leaving 9 bases between. The CDR3 is made up of 12 amino acids. The CDR3 sequence: CASSYSGRGAFF. The CDR3 DNA reads as TGTGCCAGCAGTTACTCAGGGAGAGGAGCTTTCTTT.

This chain joins TRBV7-2 and TRBJ2-2; D gene unclear. This CDR3 region has 11 residues. Trimming shortened V by 6 bases and J by 6 bases, and 5 bases separated the two germline ends. The germline CDR1 and CDR2 sequences are SGHTA and FQGNSA. The CDR3: CASREAGELFF. As DNA, the CDR3 is TGTGCCAGCAGGGAAGCCGGGGAGCTGTTTTTT.

The genes are TRBV29-1 and TRBJ1-2, with 7 bases that match TRBD1. CDR1 and CDR2 from the germline V gene are SQVTM and ANQGSEA. Trimming cost V 4 bases and J 3 bases; bases outside gene matches: 11. This CDR3 spans 15 amino acids. The DNA of the CDR3 is TGCAGCGTTGCAGGGAGACAGGGAGGAGACTATGGCTACACCTTC. Its protein is CSVAGRQGGDYGYTF.

This chain connects TRBV27 to TRBJ2-2; D not certain. Germline loops: CDR1 MNHEY, CDR2 SMNVEV (reference sequence). The CDR3 totals 13 residues. Trimming removed 5 bases at V and 1 base at J, with 5 bases between. The CDR3 coding sequence is TGTGCCAGCAGTCCTCAGAACACCGGGGAGCTGTTTTTT. As protein: CASSPQNTGELFF.

This chain joins TRBV5-1 and TRBJ2-7, with D tentatively TRBD1 (6 bases). The CDR3 extends over 12 amino acids. Trimming left V 6 bases short and J 0 bases short, with 7 bases between. Germline CDR1 reads SGHRS; CDR2 reads YFSETQ. As DNA, the CDR3 is TGCGCCAGCACAGGGGACTCCTACGAGCAGTACTTC. Translating gives CASTGDSYEQYF.

The chain combines TRBV5-4 with TRBJ2-5; the D gene is possibly TRBD2 (5 bases). The ends were cut back, 0 bases at V and 4 bases at J, with 10 bases in the middle. This CDR3 is built from 14 residues. Germline values: CDR1 SGHNT, CDR2 YYREEE (reference sequence). CDR3 nucleotide sequence: TGTGCCAGCAGCTTGGACCCCGGAGGAGAGACCCAGTACTTC. Amino acid sequence: CASSLDPGGETQYF.

The rearrangement uses TRBV29-1 and TRBJ2-1, with D unclear. The CDR3 length is 10 residues. Germline CDR1 is SQVTM and CDR2 is ANQGSEA. Trimming removed 6 bases from V and 8 bases from J, with 8 bases in between. Here the CDR3 reads CSVLNDEQFF. As DNA, the CDR3 is TGCAGCGTCTTGAATGATGAGCAGTTCTTC.

The rearrangement joins TRBV6-5 to TRBJ2-5, with TRBD2 matching over 10 bases. The CDR3 is 13 amino acids. Losses at the gene ends were 8 bases for V and 5 bases for J; bases not matched to a gene: 5. CDR1 and CDR2 from the germline V gene are MNHEY and SVGAGI. As DNA, the CDR3 is TGTGCCAGCCATAGCGGGGGGCTCGAGACCCAGTACTTC. This sequence encodes CASHSGGLETQYF.

This clone appeared a few times. The CDR3 here is CAIFNEKLFF. CDR3 DNA: TGTGCCATCTTTAATGAAAAACTGTTTTTT. The rearrangement links TRBV6-5 to TRBJ1-4; D remains unclear. The CDR3 sequence is 10 residues long. The germline CDR1 and CDR2 sequences are MNHEY and SVGAGI. Deletions cut 10 bases from V and 4 bases from J, with 4 bases between.

V and J are TRBV4-2 and TRBJ1-4; D gene unclear. V was clipped by 4 bases and J by 10 bases, with 16 bases between them. The germline V gene has CDR1 LGHNA and CDR2 YNFKEQ. The CDR3 contains 14 residues. The CDR3 is CASSPEGGRGKLFF. The CDR3 region has the DNA TGTGCCAGCAGCCCCGAAGGCGGTCGGGGAAAACTGTTTTTT.

This clone showed up just a few times. This chain joins TRBV7-9 and TRBJ2-7, with D perhaps TRBD2 (5 bases). In germline, CDR1 is SEHNR, CDR2 FQNEAQ (reference sequence). Trimming removed 8 bases from V and 5 bases from J, with 13 bases in between. The CDR3 is 12 amino acids. CDR3 protein: CASGRSGHEQYF. The CDR3 DNA reads as TGTGCCAGCGGGCGAAGCGGCCACGAGCAGTACTTC.

The chain joins TRBV29-1 to TRBJ2-7; 10 bases are a match to TRBD2. The germline V gene encodes CDR1 SQVTM and CDR2 ANQGSEA. This CDR3 has 13 amino acids. With 4 bases clipped from V and 1 base from J, the junction kept 1 base outside the gene matches. CDR3 in DNA: TGCAGCGTTGGGACTAGCGGTTCCTACGAGCAGTACTTC. Its protein is CSVGTSGSYEQYF.

This clone was counted once. The chain links TRBV9 to TRBJ2-2; TRBD1 aligns across 9 bases. This CDR3 has 16 amino acids. V gave up 3 bases and J gave up 2 bases; unmatched junction bases: 5. Germline CDR1 and CDR2: SGDLS and YYNGEE. The CDR3 reads CASSGDRERNTGELFF. CDR3 DNA: TGTGCCAGCAGCGGGGACAGGGAACGCAACACCGGGGAGCTGTTTTTT.

The V call is TRBV5-6, the J call TRBJ1-5; D remains unclear. Trimming shortened V by 3 bases and J by 7 bases, and 11 bases separated the two germline ends. Germline CDR1 reads SGHDT; CDR2 reads YYEEEE. The CDR3 consists of 13 residues. This chain's CDR3 is CASSSGDQQPQHF. The CDR3 DNA follows: TGTGCCAGCAGCTCGGGCGATCAACAGCCCCAGCATTTT.

The CDR3 loop is CASSIRRQGNQPQHF. CDR3 DNA: TGTGCCAGTAGTATCCGCAGACAGGGGAATCAGCCCCAGCATTTT. The chain carries TRBV19 and TRBJ1-5, with TRBD1 identical over 8 bases. CDR3 length: 15 amino acids. The germline CDR1 and CDR2 sequences are LNHDA and SQIVND (reference sequence). With V trimmed by 3 bases and J by 4 bases, 5 bases remained unmatched.

The chain has TRBV6-5 and TRBJ1-5; 8 positions match TRBD1. The CDR3 is 13 amino acids. In germline, CDR1 is MNHEY, CDR2 SVGAGI. V dropped 6 bases and J dropped 4; count of bases not matched to a gene: 2. This chain's CDR3 is CASSRQGNQPQHF. The CDR3 coding sequence is TGTGCCAGCAGCCGACAGGGGAATCAGCCCCAGCATTTT.

The gene calls are TRBV28 and TRBJ1-1, with D hard to call. The CDR3 is 12 residues long. V lost 2 bases and J 8 bases, leaving 9 bases between the germline ends. Per the germline V gene, CDR1 is MDHEN and CDR2 is SYDVKM. CDR3 region: CASSLVGVEAFF. DNA for the CDR3: TGTGCCAGCAGTTTAGTCGGGGTCGAAGCTTTCTTT.

The chain employs TRBV4-2 and TRBJ2-2, with D uncertain. This CDR3 has 13 residues. CDR1 LGHNA and CDR2 YNFKEQ come from the germline V gene. Trimming pared 6 bases from V and 3 bases from J, leaving 8 bases between. The CDR3 coding sequence is TGTGCCAGCAGACCCCCTGACACCGGGGAGCTGTTTTTT. Translation: CASRPPDTGELFF.

The chain couples TRBV25-1 to TRBJ1-1; D possibly corresponds to TRBD1 (5 bases). The CDR3 totals 13 residues. V dropped 5 bases and J dropped 4 bases, with 11 bases sitting between them. Germline V CDR1 and CDR2: MGHDK, SYGVNS. The CDR3 sequence: CASSSRVGTEAFF. Written as DNA, the CDR3 is TGTGCCAGCAGTTCCAGGGTAGGCACTGAAGCTTTCTTT.

The chain carries TRBV15 and TRBJ1-1; D gene uncertain. The CDR3 has 15 residues. The germline V gene has CDR1 LNHNV and CDR2 YYDKDF (reference sequence). The V end lost 4 bases, the J end lost 6 bases, and 18 bases lay between the germline ends. The CDR3 here is CATSMANWGSPEAFF. The CDR3 coding sequence is TGTGCCACCAGCATGGCCAATTGGGGATCCCCTGAAGCTTTCTTT.

The V gene is TRBV6-1, the J gene TRBJ1-1; D not certain. CDR1 MNHNS and CDR2 SASEGT come from the germline V gene. V lost 3 bases and J lost 7, with 15 bases in between. This CDR3 contains 14 residues. CDR3 DNA sequence: TGTGCCAGCAGTGAGGCTACGCATTTGGGTGAAGCTTTCTTT. The encoded protein is CASSEATHLGEAFF.